This note documents a single TCR beta chain sequence. Antigen: not known. Primers: 60 Vbeta forward and 13 Jbeta reverse. TCRdb keeps only in-frame clones here, not all; method: immunoSEQ multiplex PCR. The sample contains roughly 140,000 clones, around 82% of which appear only once. The donors gave bone marrow, and they were healthy. The CDR3 runs to 16 residues. The sample belongs to a study of cytomegalovirus exposure and HLA in healthy donors. Study as a whole: Clustering assigned 81% of the approximately 400 genotyped donors to the Caucasian-associated ancestry cluster.

Notes on the study in general: Later work associated more than 15,000 TCR beta sequences with HLA alleles at 0.05 false discovery rate. For most TCR beta V segments, an earlier analysis put the productive rate at about 90% or about 30% of the time.

Material: PBMCs. The V and J genes are TRBV21-1 and TRBJ2-3; the listed D gene, TRBD2, was not tested against the DNA. TRBV21-1 is deemed a pseudogene. The source of this sequence is a woman between 35 and 50 years old in good health and CMV-seropositive. CDR3 sequence reads: CASSSQREPSTDTQYF. In nucleotides, the CDR3 is TGTGCCAGCAGCAGCCAGCGGGAGCCTAGCACAGATACGCAGTATTTT.